This TCR beta chain comes out of a study of blood T cell repertoires in COVID-19. The CDR3 loop spans 13 amino acids. The V and J ends lost 2 bases and 0 bases respectively, with 2 bases between them. Germline V gene lookup returns CDR1 MNHEY and CDR2 SVGEGT. Repertoires were generated with immunoSEQ multiplex PCR, while TCRdb's copy carries only in-frame clones and drops some. The data hold 90,000 to 120,000 clones, with 75% to 95% observed a single time. The source of this sequence is a woman younger than 45 with acute or convalescent COVID-19. The sequenced sample consisted of peripheral blood. V gene TRBV6-2 or TRBV6-3 combines with J gene TRBJ1-5; D is unresolved. The CDR3 loop is CASSYRSNQPQHF. The CDR3, as DNA: TGTGCCAGCAGTTACCGTAGCAATCAGCCCCAGCATTTT.